One sample yielded the 5 T cell receptor beta chains listed below, sequenced in a study of blood T cell repertoires in COVID-19. Data came from immunoSEQ multiplex PCR; TCRdb stores just in-frame clones and leaves some out. The table shows some 140,000 clones, with around 86% occurring only once. Sequencing was done on a sample of peripheral blood. Source of these receptors: a man in his fifties with active COVID-19.

The chain has TRBV6-4 and TRBJ1-5; no firm D call. In germline, CDR1 is MRHNA, CDR2 SNTAGT. V was shortened by 4 bases and J by 7 bases, with 11 bases between the two germline ends. CDR3 length: 13 residues. CDR3: CASSVLLGQPQHF. CDR3 bases: TGTGCCAGCAGTGTCCTGTTGGGCCAGCCCCAGCATTTT.

V usage is TRBV12-3 or TRBV12-4 and J usage is TRBJ1-5, with 8 bases fitting TRBD1. The CDR3 is made up of 13 amino acids. With 6 bases clipped from V and 4 bases from J, the junction kept 2 bases outside the gene matches. CDR3 protein: CASSGQGNQPQHF. DNA of the CDR3: TGTGCCAGCAGCGGACAGGGAAATCAGCCCCAGCATTTT.

This chain connects TRBV15 to TRBJ2-1; D not certain. CDR1 and CDR2 (germline): LNHNV, YYDKDF (reference sequence). The CDR3 consists of 14 residues. The germline V and J ends were trimmed by 6 bases and 4 bases, with 13 bases remaining between them. The CDR3 sequence is CATSHPEVYNEQFF. CDR3 nucleotide sequence: TGTGCCACCAGTCACCCTGAGGTTTACAATGAGCAGTTCTTC. Drawing the rest from reference TRBV15 and TRBJ2-1, the complete variable domain is DAMVIQNPRYQVTQFGKPVTLSCSQTLNHNVMYWYQQKSSQAPKLLFHYYDKDFNNEADTPDNFQSRRPNTSFCFLDIRSPGLGDTAMYLCATSHPEVYNEQFFGPGTRLTVL.

The rearrangement uses TRBV5-4 and TRBJ2-3; D possibly corresponds to TRBD2 (5 bases). V dropped 3 bases and J dropped 2 bases, with 16 bases sitting between them. CDR3 length: 16 residues. Germline V gives CDR1 SGHNT, CDR2 YYREEE (reference sequence). CDR3 protein: CASSSWALGNTDTQYF. CDR3 sequence (DNA): TGTGCCAGCAGCTCCTGGGCCCTCGGGAACACAGATACGCAGTATTTT.

The J gene is TRBJ2-7, the V gene TRBV4-2; a weak D match, TRBD2 (6 bases). V dropped 2 bases and J dropped 2 bases, with 13 bases sitting between them. CDR3 length: 15 residues. Germline values: CDR1 LGHNA, CDR2 YNFKEQ. CDR3: CASSQSLAQAYEQYF. In nucleotides, the CDR3 is TGTGCCAGCAGCCAATCTCTAGCGCAAGCCTACGAGCAGTACTTC.